The source of this T cell receptor beta chain is a study of early T cells in non-severe SARS-CoV-2 infection. This clonotype was counted at least ten times. TCRdb re-derived calls from the 5' RACE reads in MiXCR, one entry per CDR3 protein. The repertoire has about 110,000 distinct CDR3 sequences, 9.5% to 13% of them found once; the top ten carry less than 3.5%. This CDR3 has 15 amino acids. V was pared by 6 bases and J by 9 bases, with 15 bases of the junction left unmatched. CDR1 is GTSNPN and CDR2 is SVGIG in the germline V gene (reference sequence). The sequence was collected from an adult who was a healthcare worker with PCR-confirmed SARS-CoV-2 infection or an uninfected control (not recorded which). Sample: whole blood. The chain uses TRBV30 and TRBJ2-1; 9 bases are a match to TRBD2. The CDR3 spells CACQSEGLAGGEQFF. CDR3 nucleotide sequence: TGTGCCTGCCAAAGCGAGGGACTAGCAGGGGGTGAGCAGTTCTTC.